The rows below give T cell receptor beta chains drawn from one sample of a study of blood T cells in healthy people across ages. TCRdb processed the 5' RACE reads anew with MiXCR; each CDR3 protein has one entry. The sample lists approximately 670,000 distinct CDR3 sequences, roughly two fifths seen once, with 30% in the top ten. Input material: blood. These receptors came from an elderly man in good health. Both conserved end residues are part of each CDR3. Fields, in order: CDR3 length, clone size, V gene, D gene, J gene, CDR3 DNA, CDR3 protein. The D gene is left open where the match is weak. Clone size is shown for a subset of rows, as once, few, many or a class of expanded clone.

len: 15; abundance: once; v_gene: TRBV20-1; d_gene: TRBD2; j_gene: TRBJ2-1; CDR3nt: TGCAGTGCTAGAGATCGGGCTAGCGGCTACAATGAGCAGTTCTTC; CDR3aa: CSARDRASGYNEQFF
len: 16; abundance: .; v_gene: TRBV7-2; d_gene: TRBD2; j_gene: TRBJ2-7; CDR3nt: TGTGCCAGCAGCTTAGATTTCGCTAGCGGAGGGTACGAGCAGTACTTC; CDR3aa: CASSLDFASGGYEQYF
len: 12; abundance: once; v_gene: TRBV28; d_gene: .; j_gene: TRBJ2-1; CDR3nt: TGTGCCAGCAGCTACCAAATGGTTGGGCGGTTCTTC; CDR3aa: CASSYQMVGRFF
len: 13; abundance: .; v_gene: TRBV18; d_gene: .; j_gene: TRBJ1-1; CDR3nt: TGTGCCAGCTCACTACAGGGTGACACTGAAGCTTTCTTT; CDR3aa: CASSLQGDTEAFF
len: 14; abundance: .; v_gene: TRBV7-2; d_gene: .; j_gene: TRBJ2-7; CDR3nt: TGTGCCAGCAGCCGAGGAGGGGGTATCTACGAGCAGTACTTC; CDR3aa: CASSRGGGIYEQYF
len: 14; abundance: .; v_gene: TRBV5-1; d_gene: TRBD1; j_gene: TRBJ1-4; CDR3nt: TGCGCCAGCAGCCCCCGACAGGGTAATGAAAAACTGTTTTTT; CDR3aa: CASSPRQGNEKLFF
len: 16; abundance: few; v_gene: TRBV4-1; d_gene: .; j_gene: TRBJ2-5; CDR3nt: TGCGCCAGCAGCCTCTTGACAGGTGCTGGTGGCAATGAGCAGTACTTC; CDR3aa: CASSLLTGAGGNEQYF
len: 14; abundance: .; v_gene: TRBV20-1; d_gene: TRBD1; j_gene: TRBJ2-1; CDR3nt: TGCAGTGCTTCACTTGCCGGGACAGGGCTCGAGCAGTTCTTC; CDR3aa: CSASLAGTGLEQFF
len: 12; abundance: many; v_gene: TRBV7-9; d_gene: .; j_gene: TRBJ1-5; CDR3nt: TGTGCCAGCAGCTTATATCTGGGGCCCCAGCATTTT; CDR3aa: CASSLYLGPQHF
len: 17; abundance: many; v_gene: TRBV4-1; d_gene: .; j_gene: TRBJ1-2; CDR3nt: TGCGCCAGCAGCCAAGAATATAGGCAGGGCTTCAACTATGGCTACACCTTC; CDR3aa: CASSQEYRQGFNYGYTF
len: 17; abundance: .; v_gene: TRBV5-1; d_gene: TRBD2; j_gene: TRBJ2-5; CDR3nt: TGCGCCAGCAGGGCTGCCAGCGGGGGGACACTGCAAGAGACCCAGTACTTC; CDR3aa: CASRAASGGTLQETQYF
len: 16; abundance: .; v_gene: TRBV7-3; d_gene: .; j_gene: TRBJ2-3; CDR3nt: TGTGCCAGCAGCTTAATGGGTCGCGGGGCCCAGGATACGCAGTATTTT; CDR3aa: CASSLMGRGAQDTQYF
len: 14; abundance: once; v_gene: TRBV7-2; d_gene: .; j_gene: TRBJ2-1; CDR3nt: TGTGCCAGCAGCAGGGACAAGGCTGCCAATGAGCAGTTCTTC; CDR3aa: CASSRDKAANEQFF
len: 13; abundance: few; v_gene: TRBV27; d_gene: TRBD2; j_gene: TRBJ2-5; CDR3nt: TGTGCCAGCAGTCCAGGACTAGCGGGAGTCTGGTACTTC; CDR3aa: CASSPGLAGVWYF
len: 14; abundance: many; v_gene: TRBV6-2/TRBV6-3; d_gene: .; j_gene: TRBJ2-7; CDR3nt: TGTGCCAGCAACCTCGACAGGATACTTCTTCAGCAGTACTTC; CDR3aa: CASNLDRILLQQYF
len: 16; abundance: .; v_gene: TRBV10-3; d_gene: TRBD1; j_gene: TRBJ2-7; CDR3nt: TGTGCCATCAGTGAGTCCGGGACAGGGCCTTCCTACGAGCAGTACTTC; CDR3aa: CAISESGTGPSYEQYF
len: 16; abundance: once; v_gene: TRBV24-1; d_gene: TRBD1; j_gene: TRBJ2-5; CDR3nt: TGTGCCACCAGTGATCCGACAGGGGGCGGACAAGAGACCCAGTACTTC; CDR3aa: CATSDPTGGGQETQYF
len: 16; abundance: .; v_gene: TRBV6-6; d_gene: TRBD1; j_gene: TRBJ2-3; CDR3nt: TGTGTCAGCACCCCGGACAGGGTTTTTCTCATAGATACGCAGTATTTT; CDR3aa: CVSTPDRVFLIDTQYF
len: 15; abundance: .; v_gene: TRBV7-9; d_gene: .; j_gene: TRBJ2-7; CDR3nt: TGTGCCAGCAGCTTAGATGGGGCCGGTTCCTACGAGCAGTACTTC; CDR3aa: CASSLDGAGSYEQYF
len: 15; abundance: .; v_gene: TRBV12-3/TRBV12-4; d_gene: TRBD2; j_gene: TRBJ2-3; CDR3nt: TGTGCCAGCAGTTCCCCTAGCGGGCCGTCAGATACGCGGTATTTT; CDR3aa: CASSSPSGPSDTRYF
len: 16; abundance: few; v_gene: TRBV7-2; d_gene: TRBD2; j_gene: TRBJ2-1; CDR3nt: TGTGCCAGCGCCGGAGCGGGAGTACGCGGAGTGGATGAGCAGTTCTTC; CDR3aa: CASAGAGVRGVDEQFF
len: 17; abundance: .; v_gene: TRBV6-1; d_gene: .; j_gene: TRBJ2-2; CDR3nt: TGTCCCAGCAGCCCGAGGGGGGGGCAGATGAACACCGGGGAGCTGTTTTTT; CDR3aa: CPSSPRGGQMNTGELFF
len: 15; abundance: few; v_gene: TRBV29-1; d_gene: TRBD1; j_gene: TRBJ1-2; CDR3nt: TGCAGCGTTGAACGGACAGGGCGGGGAAACTATGGCTACACCTTC; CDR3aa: CSVERTGRGNYGYTF
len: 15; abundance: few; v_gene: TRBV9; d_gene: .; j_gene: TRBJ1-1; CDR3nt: TGTGCCAGCAGCGTCCGACACACTAGGGACACTGAAGCTTTCTTT; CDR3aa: CASSVRHTRDTEAFF
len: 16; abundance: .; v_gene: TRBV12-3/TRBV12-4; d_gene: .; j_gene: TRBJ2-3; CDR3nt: TGTGCCAGCAAACTAAGTGGGAGATCACGGGGAGATACGCAGTATTTT; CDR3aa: CASKLSGRSRGDTQYF
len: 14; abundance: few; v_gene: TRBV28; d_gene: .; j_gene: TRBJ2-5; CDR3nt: TGTGCCAGCAGGACTCGTCGGGGCCAAGAGACCCAGTACTTC; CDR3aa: CASRTRRGQETQYF
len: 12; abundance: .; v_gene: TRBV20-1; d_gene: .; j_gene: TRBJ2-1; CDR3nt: TGCAGTGCTAGATTCCTCTACAATGAGCAGTTCTTC; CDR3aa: CSARFLYNEQFF
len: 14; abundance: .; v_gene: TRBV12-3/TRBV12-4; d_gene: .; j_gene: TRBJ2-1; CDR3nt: TGTGCCAGCAGCGACAGATCACTGAGAGAGACCCAGTTCTTC; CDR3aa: CASSDRSLRETQFF
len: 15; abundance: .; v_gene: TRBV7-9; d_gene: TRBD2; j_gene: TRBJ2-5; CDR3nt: TGTGCCAGCAGCTTACAGACTAGCGGGATTGAGACCCAGTACTTC; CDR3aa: CASSLQTSGIETQYF
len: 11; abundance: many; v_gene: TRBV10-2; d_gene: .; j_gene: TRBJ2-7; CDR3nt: TGCGCCAGCAGTGAGGGCTACGAGCAGTACTTC; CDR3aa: CASSEGYEQYF
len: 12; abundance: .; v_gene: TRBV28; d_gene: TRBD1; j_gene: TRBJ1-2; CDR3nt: TGTGCCGGCGGGACAGGATTGAGTGGCTACACCTTC; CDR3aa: CAGGTGLSGYTF
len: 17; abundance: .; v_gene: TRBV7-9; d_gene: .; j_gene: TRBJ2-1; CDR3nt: TGTGCCAGCAGCATGGGCATAAACAGGATTTACGGCAATGAGCAGATCTTC; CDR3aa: CASSMGINRIYGNEQIF
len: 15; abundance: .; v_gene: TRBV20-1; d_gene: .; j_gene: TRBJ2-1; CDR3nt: TGCAGTGCCCACCAGATTGGGGTAAGCTACAATGAGCAGTTCTTC; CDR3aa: CSAHQIGVSYNEQFF
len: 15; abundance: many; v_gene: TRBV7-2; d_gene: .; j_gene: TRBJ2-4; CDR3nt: TGTGCCAGCAGCACCAAAGGTCTGGGCGGATACATTCAGTACTTC; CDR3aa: CASSTKGLGGYIQYF
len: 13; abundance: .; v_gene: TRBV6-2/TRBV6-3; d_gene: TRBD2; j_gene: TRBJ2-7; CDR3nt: TGTGCAGGCGGGAGAAATGCTTTTGACGAGCAGTACTTC; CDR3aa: CAGGRNAFDEQYF
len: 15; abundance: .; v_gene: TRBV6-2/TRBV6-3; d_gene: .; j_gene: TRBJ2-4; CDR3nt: TGTGCCAGCAGTTACTTAGGAGAGGGTCGAAACATTCAGTACTTC; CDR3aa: CASSYLGEGRNIQYF